These 7 T cell receptor beta chains share one sample of origin, sequenced in a study of memory CD4+ T cells and cytomegalovirus serostatus (dated by TCRdb to the late 2010s). A FACSAria II was used to sort memory CD4+ T cells, defined as single viable CD3+CD4+CD8-CD45RO+ cells. Libraries were made using the immunoSEQ multiplex PCR assay. Entries here come from immuneACCESS through TCRdb and include only in-frame sequences with V and J called. Some clones fail to appear in such tables; in the studies checked, an unresolved V gene covers under half of the shortfall, and the cause of the remainder is unknown. Recorded for this sample are 80,000 or so clones; 60% to 80% of them occurred a single time. The ten biggest clones cover about 2.5% of the sample. Material for sequencing was memory CD4+ T cells from blood. The receptors were gathered from an adult in good health and CMV-seropositive.

The chain couples TRBV11-3 to TRBJ1-1; TRBD1 matches at 9 bases. The CDR3 runs to 14 residues. J gave up 3 bases and V 4 bases, and 3 bases lay outside the gene matches. Germline loops: CDR1 SGHNT, CDR2 YENEEA. This CDR3 reads CASSSRDRDTEAFF. In DNA, the CDR3 is TGTGCCAGCAGCTCCCGGGACAGGGACACTGAAGCTTTCTTT.

This sequence joins TRBV7-2 and TRBJ2-1; D not resolved. Germline CDR1 SGHTA, CDR2 FQGNSA. Trimming stripped 3 bases from V and 9 bases from J, with 9 bases between. This CDR3 comprises 12 residues. The DNA of the CDR3 is TGTGCCAGCAGCTTCATTAGAGGTGAGCAGTTCTTC. It is translated as CASSFIRGEQFF.

V gene TRBV2 combines with J gene TRBJ2-1, with TRBD2 identical over 11 bases. The CDR3 sequence is 14 residues long. CDR1 SNHLY and CDR2 FYNNEI come from the germline V gene. V dropped 4 bases and J dropped 10; count of bases not matched to a gene: 6. The CDR3 nucleotides read TGTGCCAGCAGTGTACTAGCGGGGGTTGGGGAGCAGTTCTTC. Amino acids: CASSVLAGVGEQFF.

The V gene is TRBV29-1, the J gene TRBJ2-3, with 9 bases lining up with TRBD1. Trimming took 3 bases from V and 4 from J; bases not matched to a gene: 5. The CDR3 contains 14 residues. Germline CDR1 and CDR2: SQVTM and ANQGSEA. This CDR3 is CSVEGQGGPDTQYF. The CDR3 DNA sequence: TGCAGCGTTGAGGGACAGGGAGGGCCAGATACGCAGTATTTT.

The chain uses TRBV2 and TRBJ1-1; 8 bases map to TRBD1. V was pared by 6 bases and J by 0 bases, with 6 bases of the junction left unmatched. Germline-derived CDR1 and CDR2 are SNHLY and FYNNEI. CDR3 length: 15 residues. CDR3 loop: CASSAEGQVNTEAFF. CDR3 DNA: TGTGCCAGCAGCGCGGAGGGACAGGTGAACACTGAAGCTTTCTTT.

The chain carries TRBV29-1 and TRBJ2-7, with TRBD1 matching over 7 bases. The V segment lost 7 bases and the J segment 7 bases; nucleotides outside the gene matches: 13. The germline CDR1 and CDR2 sequences are SQVTM and ANQGSEA. The CDR3 covers 13 residues. The chain's CDR3 is CSAKQGYSTEQYF. The CDR3 DNA sequence: TGCAGCGCAAAACAGGGGTATAGTACGGAGCAGTACTTC.

The chain links TRBV7-9 to TRBJ2-2; 7 bases line up with TRBD1. CDR1 is SEHNR and CDR2 is FQNEAQ in the germline V gene (reference sequence). The J segment lost 1 base and the V segment lost 3 bases, leaving 5 bases of the junction unmatched. The CDR3 runs to 16 residues. The CDR3 nucleotides are TGTGCCAGCAGCTTTAGGACAGGCTGGAACACCGGGGAGCTGTTTTTT. Its protein is CASSFRTGWNTGELFF.